The rows below give T cell receptor beta chains drawn from one sample of a study of post-analysis software for immune sequencing data. TCRdb used MiXCR to reprocess the PCR reads, holding one entry per CDR3 protein. The table lists hundreds of thousands of distinct CDR3 sequences, about 32% of them singletons. The sequenced sample was blood. Source of these receptors: a girl aged 5-17 years with multiple sclerosis. CDR3s include the opening cysteine and the closing phenylalanine or tryptophan. The order of the fields is V gene, J gene, D gene, clone size, CDR3 DNA, CDR3 protein. A D gene is named only where the DNA matches it firmly. Some rows have no size entry. The others give once, few or many, or a class for an expanded clone.

v_call: TRBV28
j_call: TRBJ2-1
d_call: TRBD2
clone_size: .
cdr3_nt: TGTGCCAGCGGTCCAACTAGCGGGAGATACGGGGAGCAGTTCTTC
cdr3_aa: CASGPTSGRYGEQFF

v_call: TRBV7-9
j_call: TRBJ2-2
d_call: TRBD2
clone_size: .
cdr3_nt: TGTGCCAGCAGCTCCCTACCGGGACTAGCGGGATACACCGGGGAGCGGTTTTTT
cdr3_aa: CASSSLPGLAGYTGERFF

v_call: TRBV3-1
j_call: TRBJ1-1
d_call: TRBD1
clone_size: .
cdr3_nt: TGTGCCAGCAGCCCCAATTCTCCAGGGGGGAACACTGAAGCTTTCTTT
cdr3_aa: CASSPNSPGGNTEAFF

v_call: TRBV5-5
j_call: TRBJ2-5
d_call: TRBD2
clone_size: .
cdr3_nt: TGTGCCAGCAGCCCCCAGGTGGGGAGGGGAAAAGAGACCCAGTACTTC
cdr3_aa: CASSPQVGRGKETQYF

v_call: TRBV7-2
j_call: TRBJ1-6
d_call: .
clone_size: .
cdr3_nt: TGTGCCAGCAGCGCACTCCGGGGCCCCGAGGAGTCCCTCCACTTT
cdr3_aa: CASSALRGPEESLHF

v_call: TRBV3-1
j_call: TRBJ2-7
d_call: .
clone_size: .
cdr3_nt: TGTGCCAGCAGCCAAGCTCCGGGAAGCTCCTACGAGCAGTACTTC
cdr3_aa: CASSQAPGSSYEQYF

v_call: TRBV10-2
j_call: TRBJ1-4
d_call: .
clone_size: .
cdr3_nt: TGCGCCAGCAGCTTACTCAGGGGCGGAGGTGAAAAACTGTTTTTT
cdr3_aa: CASSLLRGGGEKLFF

v_call: TRBV9
j_call: TRBJ2-1
d_call: .
clone_size: many
cdr3_nt: TGTGCCAGCAGCGTAGAAGCGTACAATGAGCAGTTCTTC
cdr3_aa: CASSVEAYNEQFF

v_call: TRBV7-9
j_call: TRBJ2-3
d_call: TRBD1
clone_size: few
cdr3_nt: TGTGCCGCGACAGGGGCCACAGATACGCAGTATTTT
cdr3_aa: CAATGATDTQYF

v_call: TRBV28
j_call: TRBJ2-5
d_call: TRBD1
clone_size: .
cdr3_nt: TGTGCCAGCAGTTGGCCCTTGCGCAGGGGGCCAGAGACCCAGTACTTC
cdr3_aa: CASSWPLRRGPETQYF

v_call: TRBV7-2
j_call: TRBJ2-7
d_call: TRBD1
clone_size: few
cdr3_nt: TGTGCCAGCAGACCGACAGGGGGCCACTCCTACGAGCAGTACTTC
cdr3_aa: CASRPTGGHSYEQYF

v_call: TRBV6-5
j_call: TRBJ2-1
d_call: .
clone_size: .
cdr3_nt: TGTGCCAGCGGACCCCTGGTTGGGGGGCACTACAATGAGCAGTTCTTC
cdr3_aa: CASGPLVGGHYNEQFF

v_call: TRBV12-3/TRBV12-4
j_call: TRBJ1-2
d_call: .
clone_size: .
cdr3_nt: TGTGCCAGCAGTTTAAACCTGGGTCGGTATGGCTACACCTTC
cdr3_aa: CASSLNLGRYGYTF

v_call: TRBV28
j_call: TRBJ2-5
d_call: .
clone_size: few
cdr3_nt: TGTGCCAGCAGTTCACTACGGACACAGCAAGAGACCCAGTACTTC
cdr3_aa: CASSSLRTQQETQYF

v_call: TRBV2
j_call: TRBJ2-5
d_call: .
clone_size: .
cdr3_nt: TGTGCCAGCAGGGTCAGGGGGGCCAAAGAGACCCAGTACTTC
cdr3_aa: CASRVRGAKETQYF

v_call: TRBV14
j_call: TRBJ2-1
d_call: TRBD1
clone_size: .
cdr3_nt: TGTGCCAGCAGCCCGATCCCGGGACAGGGAGGGTACAATGAGCAGTTCTTC
cdr3_aa: CASSPIPGQGGYNEQFF

v_call: TRBV29-1
j_call: TRBJ1-2
d_call: .
clone_size: few
cdr3_nt: TGCAGCGTTGAAGGTCGGGGTTTAACTGGCTACACCTTC
cdr3_aa: CSVEGRGLTGYTF

v_call: TRBV28
j_call: TRBJ1-6
d_call: .
clone_size: .
cdr3_nt: TGTGCCAGCACTTGGAGGCGCCATAATTCACCCCTCCACTTT
cdr3_aa: CASTWRRHNSPLHF

v_call: TRBV12-3/TRBV12-4
j_call: TRBJ1-4
d_call: .
clone_size: .
cdr3_nt: TGTGCCAGTGTCCTACGGGGGGGCGCGGACGGTGAACTGTTTTTT
cdr3_aa: CASVLRGGADGELFF

v_call: TRBV9
j_call: TRBJ2-7
d_call: .
clone_size: many
cdr3_nt: TGTGCCAGCAGCGTAGCAGGGGTATCCACCTACGAGCAGTACTTC
cdr3_aa: CASSVAGVSTYEQYF

v_call: TRBV6-2/TRBV6-3
j_call: TRBJ1-5
d_call: TRBD1
clone_size: .
cdr3_nt: TGTGCCAGCAGTCGACAGGGGTATCAGCCCCAGCATTTT
cdr3_aa: CASSRQGYQPQHF

v_call: TRBV20-1
j_call: TRBJ1-2
d_call: .
clone_size: many
cdr3_nt: TGCAGTGCTAGAGATCTAGGACGTATCTATGGCTACACCTTC
cdr3_aa: CSARDLGRIYGYTF

v_call: TRBV7-2
j_call: TRBJ2-5
d_call: .
clone_size: .
cdr3_nt: TGTGCCAGCAGCTTCGACAGCGTACAAGAGACCCAGTACTTC
cdr3_aa: CASSFDSVQETQYF

v_call: TRBV5-1
j_call: TRBJ2-3
d_call: .
clone_size: few
cdr3_nt: TGCGCCAGCAGCTTGGCCCCCTGGACGGACCCTCAGATAGATACGCAGTATTTT
cdr3_aa: CASSLAPWTDPQIDTQYF

v_call: TRBV5-6
j_call: TRBJ2-1
d_call: .
clone_size: .
cdr3_nt: TGTGCCAGCAGCTTGGGTGGCGGCTTCTCCTACAATGAGCAGTTCTTC
cdr3_aa: CASSLGGGFSYNEQFF

v_call: TRBV6-5
j_call: TRBJ2-7
d_call: TRBD2
clone_size: .
cdr3_nt: TGTGCCAGCAGTTACTCCCCAATCGACTCAACTAGCGGGAGACGCGAGCAGTACTTC
cdr3_aa: CASSYSPIDSTSGRREQYF